The T cell receptor (beta chain) under discussion was sequenced for a study of OX40 agonist ivuxolimab in advanced cancers. The study in broad terms: Ivuxolimab, which targeted the costimulatory receptor OX40 (CD134), was an agonistic, fully human IgG2 monoclonal antibody. Intravenous ivuxolimab was administered to patients every 2 weeks at six dose levels: 0.01, 0.1, 0.3, 1.5, 3 and 10 mg/kg. Among the 52 dose-escalation patients, about 20 had hepatocellular carcinoma, 15 or so melanoma, 9 renal cell carcinoma and 9 head and neck cancer. In the dose-escalation cohort, 70% to 85% of patients were male, and the mean age was roughly 60 years with a range of about 20 to 80. Patients were allowed to have had prior anti-PD-1, anti-PD-L1 or anti-CTLA-4 therapy, and approximately 37% of the dose-escalation patients had been treated with checkpoint inhibitors. Partial responses occurred in three dose-escalation patients: two with cutaneous melanoma and one with hepatocellular carcinoma. Peripheral TCRbeta sequencing was intended to test whether TCR sequence diversity was altered and clonal T-cell expansion was caused by ivuxolimab. The paper reports the monotherapy dose-escalation portion (N = 52 patients) of the phase I ivuxolimab trial. Overall results and qualifications from the work: Low levels of normalized T-cell clonal expansion were also shown by some nonresponding patients. After ivuxolimab, expanded clones were on average more numerous among CD8+ T cells than among CD4+ T cells. Which antigens the clonally expanded peripheral T cells were specific for was not determined. At doses of 0.1 to 3.0 mg/kg, clonal expansion of both CD4+ and CD8+ blood T cells was observed from baseline to week 6. Partial responders in the 0.1-3.0 mg/kg groups had among the lowest normalized peripheral clonal expansion, especially among CD8+ T cells.

Patients with a history of autoimmune disease or receiving systemic immunosuppression were excluded from the trial. In every dose cohort, peripheral blood was drawn for TCR sequencing at baseline, cycle 4 day 1, and cycle 7 day 1. The samples were taken from a phase I, first-in-human, multicenter, open-label dose-escalation trial of ivuxolimab. Adults with locally advanced or metastatic melanoma, renal cell, hepatocellular, or head and neck squamous cell carcinoma were enrolled in the trial. Before TCR sequencing, CD4+ T cells and CD8+ T cells from peripheral blood were sorted into separate populations. Genomic DNA was extracted from sorted cells for sequencing of the TCRbeta CDR3 region. TCRbeta CDR3 regions were sequenced using the immunoSEQ Assay. Sourced from immuneACCESS, this table was stored by TCRdb with only in-frame sequences that have V and J called. A share of the clones is absent; for the studies checked, an unresolved V gene accounts for under half, and the remainder has no known explanation. A total of roughly 36,000 clones appear in this sample, around 90% of them only once. Around a tenth of the sample is held by the ten biggest clonotypes.

As concerns this clone: What antigen it recognizes has not been identified. No base quality values were provided; no much bigger clone lies one nucleotide off.

Per the germline V gene, SGHRS is the CDR1 and YFSETQ is the CDR2. V lost 0 bases and J lost 4 bases; the stretch between them is 8 bases long. Reading from cysteine to phenylalanine, the CDR3 counts 14 amino acids. Only the CDR3 DNA stays, 42 bases, in frame from base 1. Recombination linked TRBV5-1 to TRBJ1-3; no confident D gene assignment can be made. The sample consisted of CD4+ or CD8+ T cells sorted from blood, taken in a trial of the OX40 agonist ivuxolimab. The clonotype comes from an adult with an advanced solid tumor such as melanoma, head and neck, liver or kidney cancer. The CDR3 protein sequence reads: CASSLAGYGNTIYF. DNA sequence: TGCGCCAGCAGCTTGGCCGGGTACGGAAACACCATATATTTT.